The 16 T cell receptor beta chains in this list originate from one sample, sequenced in a study of shared clonotypes between healthy human individuals (dated by TCRdb to 2019 to 2021). Libraries were built with the immunoSEQ multiplex PCR assay. TCRdb carries this immuneACCESS record with in-frame sequences only. Its versions omit some clonotypes, under half of them owing to an unresolved V gene in the studies checked, with the rest unexplained. The sample table records a few million clones; more than 80% of these occur just once. The ten most abundant clones make up roughly 0.36% of the sample. The sample taken for sequencing was naive CD4+ T cells from PBMCs. The cell subset or site label, read with the paper, signifies: CD45RA+ positively selected. All receptors derive from a man younger than 30 in good health. Some clones in this sample may be carry-over from other donors' samples.

This chain uses TRBV5-1 with TRBJ1-2; D is unresolved. Trimming took off 0 bases at V and 0 bases at J, with 12 bases between the two ends. The CDR3 sequence is 16 residues long. Germline V gene lookup returns CDR1 SGHRS and CDR2 YFSETQ. The CDR3 loop is CASSLATSKPNYGYTF. DNA for the CDR3: TGCGCCAGCAGCTTGGCAACATCCAAACCTAACTATGGCTACACCTTC.

J is TRBJ2-5 and V is TRBV5-1; 7 nucleotides agree with TRBD1. V lost 2 bases to trimming and J lost 5 bases; unmatched junction nucleotides: 6. The CDR3 covers 14 residues. CDR1 and CDR2 from the germline V gene are SGHRS and YFSETQ. CDR3 DNA sequence: TGCGCCAGCAGCTTCGAGACAGGGACGGAGACCCAGTACTTC. Residues: CASSFETGTETQYF. Full variable domain (remainder filled in from reference TRBV5-1 and TRBJ2-5): KAGVTQTPRYLIKTRGQQVTLSCSPISGHRSVSWYQQTPGQGLQFLFEYFSETQRNKGNFPGRFSGRQFSNSRSEMNVSTLELGDSALYLCASSFETGTETQYFGPGTRLLVL.

The chain recombines TRBV19 with TRBJ1-5; unclear D gene. The CDR3 totals 16 residues. Germline V lookup: CDR1 LNHDA, CDR2 SQIVND (reference sequence). Deletions cut 3 bases from V and 0 bases from J, with 12 bases between. The CDR3 DNA sequence: TGTGCCAGTAGTATGATGCTCGGGATTAGCAATCAGCCCCAGCATTTT. Its protein is CASSMMLGISNQPQHF.

This sequence joins TRBV27 and TRBJ2-2, with D unresolved. Germline CDR1 and CDR2: MNHEY and SMNVEV (reference sequence). V was cut by 3 bases and J by 0 bases, with 11 bases left in between. This CDR3 is 16 amino acids long. The CDR3 bases are TGTGCCAGCAGTTTCGACGGTAGAGCGAACACCGGGGAGCTGTTTTTT. This sequence encodes CASSFDGRANTGELFF.

The genes are TRBV28 and TRBJ1-3; tentatively, D is TRBD1 (5 bases). Trimming took off 5 bases at V and 4 bases at J, with 12 bases between the two ends. Per the germline V gene, CDR1 is MDHEN and CDR2 is SYDVKM. CDR3 length: 14 amino acids. The CDR3 DNA reads as TGTGCCAGCAGTACCGGGACGGAAGGAAACACCATATATTTT. The encoded protein is CASSTGTEGNTIYF.

The chain joins TRBV2 to TRBJ1-2; D uncertain. This CDR3 is 12 amino acids long. V gave up 6 bases and J gave up 5 bases, with 10 bases separating them. Germline CDR1 is SNHLY and CDR2 is FYNNEI. Here the CDR3 reads CASSGRSYGYTF. In DNA form, the CDR3 reads TGTGCCAGCAGCGGTAGGTCTTATGGCTACACCTTC.

The gene calls are TRBV7-3 and TRBJ1-1, with 10 bases aligning to TRBD1. The CDR3 runs 16 residues. CDR1 is SGHTA, CDR2 FQGTGA, per germline. V was pared by 3 bases and J by 4 bases, with 8 bases of the junction left unmatched. In DNA form, the CDR3 reads TGTGCCAGCAGCTTGACTGCCGGGACAGGGGTCACTGAAGCTTTCTTT. Its translation: CASSLTAGTGVTEAFF.

The chain combines TRBV5-1 with TRBJ2-4, with 10 bases that match TRBD1. The junction had 7 bases not matched to a gene; V was cut back by 5 bases and J by 8 bases. Germline assignment: CDR1 SGHRS and CDR2 YFSETQ. The CDR3 runs 14 residues. In DNA, the CDR3 is TGCGCCAGCAGAGCACCGGACAGGGGGGACATTCAGTACTTC. Amino acid sequence: CASRAPDRGDIQYF.

This chain connects TRBV28 to TRBJ1-5, with D maybe TRBD1 (5 bases). V lost 1 base and J 7 bases, leaving 14 bases between the germline ends. CDR1 MDHEN and CDR2 SYDVKM come from the germline V gene. This CDR3 has 15 amino acids. CDR3 nucleotides: TGTGCCAGCAGTTTATACACAGGTCTATTCCAGCCCCAGCATTTT. Translating it yields CASSLYTGLFQPQHF.

This clone was seen only once. The CDR3 sequence is CASTPQGVSYEQYF. CDR3 bases: TGTGCCAGTACACCTCAGGGGGTGAGCTACGAGCAGTACTTC. This rearrangement joins TRBV2 to TRBJ2-7, with 7 positions matching TRBD1. Per the germline V gene, CDR1 is SNHLY and CDR2 is FYNNEI. This CDR3 contains 14 residues. J lost 3 bases, V lost 9 bases, and 11 bases had no gene match.

This chain connects TRBV14 to TRBJ1-2; 7 nucleotides line up with TRBD1. V shed 4 bases, J shed 3 bases, and the junction held 11 bases outside the gene matches. Germline V lookup: CDR1 SGHDN, CDR2 FVKESK. The CDR3 runs to 16 residues. CDR3 DNA sequence: TGTGCCAGCAGCCCCCCCGGGACAGCCCCGGACTATGGCTACACCTTC. This gives the protein CASSPPGTAPDYGYTF.

The chain uses TRBV5-5 and TRBJ1-5, with TRBD1 matching over 12 bases. Trimming removed 3 bases from V and 4 bases from J; junction bases left unmatched: 5. Germline V gene data show CDR1 as SGHKS and CDR2 as YYEKEE (reference sequence). This CDR3 comprises 16 residues. The CDR3 loop is CASSWGQGAGNQPQHF. The CDR3 DNA follows: TGTGCCAGCAGCTGGGGACAGGGGGCAGGGAATCAGCCCCAGCATTTT.

The gene calls are TRBV7-6 and TRBJ2-1; TRBD2 aligns across 13 bases. J lost 3 bases, V lost 7 bases, and 12 bases had no gene match. CDR1 SGHVS and CDR2 FNYEAQ come from the germline V gene. The CDR3 has 18 residues. Here the CDR3 reads CASTEGLAGRKGYNEQFF. The CDR3 DNA follows: TGTGCCAGCACAGAGGGACTAGCGGGAAGGAAGGGCTACAATGAGCAGTTCTTC.

The chain recombines TRBV10-3 with TRBJ2-6, with D tentatively TRBD1 (5 bases). Germline V CDR1 and CDR2: ENHRY, SYGVKD. The CDR3 runs to 14 residues. The germline V and J ends were trimmed by 7 bases and 0 bases, with 7 bases remaining between them. This chain's CDR3 is CAITDSSGANVLTF. The CDR3 region has the DNA TGTGCCATCACCGACAGCTCTGGGGCCAACGTCCTGACTTTC.

The chain recombines TRBV30 with TRBJ2-5; 7 bases are shared with TRBD1. Losses at the gene ends were 3 bases for V and 5 bases for J; bases not matched to a gene: 12. The CDR3 consists of 15 residues. Germline loops: CDR1 GTSNPN, CDR2 SVGIG (reference sequence). In DNA form, the CDR3 reads TGTGCCTGGAGCAACCCCGGGACAGCGGTTGAGACCCAGTACTTC. Its protein is CAWSNPGTAVETQYF. The whole variable domain, remainder taken from reference TRBV30 and TRBJ2-5, is SQTIHQWPATLVQPVGSPLSLECTVEGTSNPNLYWYRQAAGRGLQLLFYSVGIGQISSEVPQNLSASRPQDRQFILSSKKLLLSDSGFYLCAWSNPGTAVETQYFGPGTRLLVL.

V usage is TRBV27 and J usage is TRBJ2-1; 9 bases map to TRBD2. V trimming: 2 bases; J trimming: 8 bases; junction bases outside the gene matches: 7. Germline assignment: CDR1 MNHEY and CDR2 SMNVEV (reference sequence). The CDR3 is made up of 15 amino acids. As DNA, the CDR3 is TGTGCCAGCAGTTTAATTAGCGGGAGTTCGGATGAGCAGTTCTTC. It yields the protein CASSLISGSSDEQFF.